Reported below is one T cell receptor beta chain. Its target is unknown. The data originate from a study of blood T cells in healthy people across ages. Study-wide points: Versus aged donors, long-lived donors had higher diversity and more naive CD4+ cells.

Primers used in a second PCR of about 7 to 12 cycles were a sample-barcoded 5' primer and a J-beta primer mix. Every sample returned 3 million or more CDR3-containing paired-end reads. TCRdb re-analysed the 5' RACE reads in MiXCR, keeping a single row per CDR3 protein. Found here are 380,000 or so distinct CDR3 sequences, about half of them singletons; the top ten hold roughly 51%. Germline loops: CDR1 LNHNV, CDR2 YYDKDF (reference sequence). The CDR3 runs 15 residues. Trimming took off 0 bases at V and 3 bases at J, with 12 bases between the two ends. This sequence joins TRBV15 and TRBJ2-7; D not certain. The clonotype was recovered from a man between 60 and 75 years old in good health. Source material: blood. The CDR3 nucleotides are TGTGCCACCAGCAGAGACCCAGGCTTAAACTACGAGCAGTACTTC. This encodes CATSRDPGLNYEQYF.